The TCR beta chain under discussion was sequenced for a study of CD8 T cells in Susac syndrome. Peripheral blood CD8+ and CD4+ T cells were profiled by TCR beta sequencing. The study used healthy donors as controls matched for age and sex. It was negative isolation that provided the CD8+ and CD4+ T cells, whereas TEMRA cells were enriched by FACS. Random-hexamer reverse transcription was applied to roughly 0.5 to 1 ug RNA. An immunoSEQ multiplex PCR generated amplified TCR beta CDR3 products spanning 54 Vbeta and 13 Jbeta. TCRdb ran MiXCR on the immunoSEQ multiplex PCR reads and lists one entry per CDR3 protein. The sample carries approximately 100,000 distinct CDR3 sequences, 80% to 95% recorded once. Specimen: CD8+ T cells from PBMCs. The clonotype originates from a human donor in good health.

This CDR3 is CASSIRGPESSYNEQFF. DNA for the CDR3: TGTGCCAGTAGTATCCGCGGACCGGAAAGCTCCTACAATGAGCAGTTCTTC. This sequence joins TRBV19 and TRBJ2-1; no reliable D call. The germline V gene has CDR1 LNHDA and CDR2 SQIVND (reference sequence). Trimming removed 3 bases from V and 0 bases from J, with 15 bases in between. There are 17 residues in the CDR3.